Listed below are T cell receptor beta chains from one sample, sequenced in a study of Ad26.COV2.S vaccination and SARS-CoV-2 variants. TCRdb keeps only in-frame clones here, not all; method: immunoSEQ multiplex PCR. The sample has about 430,000 clones; 80% to 95% are singletons. Sequences were derived from peripheral blood, sampled in a trial of Ad26.COV2.S vaccine versus placebo. These receptors were obtained from a person between 18 and 65 years old who received the Ad26.COV2.S COVID-19 vaccine or a placebo. Both conserved end residues are trimmed from each CDR3. Each record gives: J gene, V gene, CDR3 protein.

TRBJ1-1,TRBV18,ASSLRRRNTEAF
TRBJ2-7,TRBV5-4,ASRPSSGTVLEQY
TRBJ2-7,TRBV24-1,ATSHRDRNEQY
TRBJ1-2,TRBV5-4,ASSFLRTGVGYGYT
TRBJ2-6,TRBV9,ASSTAPWGSSGANVLT
TRBJ1-1,TRBV4-3,ASSKAGGKGSTEAF
TRBJ2-7,TRBV27,ASSSTRGFDEQY
TRBJ1-4,TRBV27,ASSLGSLKGEKLF
TRBJ2-7,TRBV6-2/TRBV6-3,ASSKALAGYSSYEQY
TRBJ1-2,TRBV18,ASSLIRERSYGYT
TRBJ1-2,TRBV4-2,ASSQDRRVGGAKDGYT
TRBJ2-7,TRBV6-5,ASIVDLSYEQY
TRBJ2-7,TRBV18,ASSPSGRNEQY
TRBJ1-1,TRBV11-2,ASSLSYTEAF
TRBJ2-5,TRBV29-1,SVILGTAQETQY
TRBJ2-7,TRBV9,ASSPEVSYEQY
TRBJ2-3,TRBV18,ASSPPGLSTDTQY
TRBJ2-3,TRBV3-1/TRBV3-2,ASSPSGTDTQY
TRBJ2-3,TRBV9,ASSSRPGLASTDTQY
TRBJ2-7,TRBV5-1,ASSSDGLAGEGEQY
TRBJ1-1,TRBV28,ASSLTGVTEAF
TRBJ2-2,TRBV7-2,ASSLATESNTGELF
TRBJ2-2,TRBV9,ASSVGTSGSWRELF
TRBJ2-3,TRBV15,ATSREAGDVDTQY
TRBJ2-1,TRBV7-2,ASSHNSNLYYNEQF
TRBJ2-1,TRBV25-1,ASSGPYVYEGYNEQF
TRBJ2-4,TRBV28,ASRNAENIQY
TRBJ1-2,TRBV18,ASSPQGAQDGYT
TRBJ1-1,TRBV12-3/TRBV12-4,ASSLFENTEAF
TRBJ1-1,TRBV7-9,ASSLEGHLNTEAF
TRBJ2-3,TRBV7-9,ASSFTGTSFDTQY
TRBJ2-1,TRBV7-6,ASSLAVGDNEQF
TRBJ1-6,TRBV7-3,ASSLIVSSPLH
TRBJ2-7,TRBV27,ASSYSVTSYEQY
TRBJ2-2,TRBV5-1,ASSLTSGRAATGELF
TRBJ2-1,TRBV4-1,ASSHLGGGGASSYNEQF
TRBJ2-3,TRBV4-1,ASSQGPGGASDTQY